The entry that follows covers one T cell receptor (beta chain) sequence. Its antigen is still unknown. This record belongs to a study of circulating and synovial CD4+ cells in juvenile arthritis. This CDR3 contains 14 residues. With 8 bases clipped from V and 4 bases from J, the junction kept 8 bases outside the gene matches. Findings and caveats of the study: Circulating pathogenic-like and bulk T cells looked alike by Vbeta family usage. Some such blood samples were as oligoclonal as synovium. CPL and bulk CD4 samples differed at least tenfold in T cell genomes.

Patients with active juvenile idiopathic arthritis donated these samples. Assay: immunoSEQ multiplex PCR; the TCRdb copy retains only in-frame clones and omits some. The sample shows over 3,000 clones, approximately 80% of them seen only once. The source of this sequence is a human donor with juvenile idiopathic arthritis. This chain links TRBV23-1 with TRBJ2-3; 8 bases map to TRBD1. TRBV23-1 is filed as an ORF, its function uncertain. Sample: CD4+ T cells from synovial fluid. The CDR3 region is CASPPRGPPDTQYF. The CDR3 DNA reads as TGCGCCAGCCCCCCCAGGGGGCCTCCAGATACGCAGTATTTT.